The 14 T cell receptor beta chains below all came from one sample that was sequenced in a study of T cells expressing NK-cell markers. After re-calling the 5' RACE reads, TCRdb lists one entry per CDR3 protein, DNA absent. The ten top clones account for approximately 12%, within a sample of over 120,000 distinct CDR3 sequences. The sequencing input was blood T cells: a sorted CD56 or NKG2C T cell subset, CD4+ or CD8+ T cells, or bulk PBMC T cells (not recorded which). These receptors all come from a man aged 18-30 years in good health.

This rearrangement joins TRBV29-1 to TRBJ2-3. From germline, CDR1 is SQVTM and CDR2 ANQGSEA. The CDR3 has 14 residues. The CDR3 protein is CSVDGSESTDTQYF.

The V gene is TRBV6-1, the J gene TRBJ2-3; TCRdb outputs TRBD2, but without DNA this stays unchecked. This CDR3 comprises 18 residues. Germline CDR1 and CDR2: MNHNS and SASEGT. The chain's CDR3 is CASSEARFSLAGADTQYF.

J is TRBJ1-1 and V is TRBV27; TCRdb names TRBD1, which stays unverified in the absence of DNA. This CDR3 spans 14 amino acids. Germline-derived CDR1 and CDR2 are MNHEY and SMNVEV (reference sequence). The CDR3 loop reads CASSSGQVTTEAFF.

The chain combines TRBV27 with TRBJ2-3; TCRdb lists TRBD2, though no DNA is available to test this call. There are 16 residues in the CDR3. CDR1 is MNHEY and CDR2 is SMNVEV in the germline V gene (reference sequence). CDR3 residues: CASSPRLAGGTDTQYF.

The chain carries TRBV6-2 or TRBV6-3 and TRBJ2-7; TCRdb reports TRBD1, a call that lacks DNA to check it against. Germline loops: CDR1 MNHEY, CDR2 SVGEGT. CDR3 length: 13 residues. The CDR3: CASGGTQRSEQYF.

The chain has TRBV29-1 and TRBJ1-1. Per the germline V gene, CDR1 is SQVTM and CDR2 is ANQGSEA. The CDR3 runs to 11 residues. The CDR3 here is CSVQEGFEAFF.

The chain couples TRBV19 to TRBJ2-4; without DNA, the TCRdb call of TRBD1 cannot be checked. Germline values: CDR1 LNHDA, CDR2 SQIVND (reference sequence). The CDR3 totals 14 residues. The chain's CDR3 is CASSAGTGGNIQYF.

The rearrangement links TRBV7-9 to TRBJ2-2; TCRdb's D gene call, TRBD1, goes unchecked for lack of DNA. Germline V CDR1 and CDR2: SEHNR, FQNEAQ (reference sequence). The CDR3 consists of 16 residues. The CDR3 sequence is CASSSLPGANTGELFF.

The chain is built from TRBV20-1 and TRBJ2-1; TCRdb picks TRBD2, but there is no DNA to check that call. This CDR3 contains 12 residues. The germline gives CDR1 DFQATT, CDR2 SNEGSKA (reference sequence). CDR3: CSAGPNYNEQFF.

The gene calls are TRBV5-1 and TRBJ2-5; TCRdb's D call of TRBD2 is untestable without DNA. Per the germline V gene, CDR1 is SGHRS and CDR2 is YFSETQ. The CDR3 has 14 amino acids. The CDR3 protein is CASSPGLQQETQYF.

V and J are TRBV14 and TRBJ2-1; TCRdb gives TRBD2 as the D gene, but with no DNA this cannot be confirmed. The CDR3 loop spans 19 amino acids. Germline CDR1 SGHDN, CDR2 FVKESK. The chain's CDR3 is CASSHGFSGSPSSYNEQFF.

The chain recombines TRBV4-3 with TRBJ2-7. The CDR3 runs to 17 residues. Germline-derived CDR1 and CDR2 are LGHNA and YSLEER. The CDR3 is CASSQDSFGVQSYEQYF.

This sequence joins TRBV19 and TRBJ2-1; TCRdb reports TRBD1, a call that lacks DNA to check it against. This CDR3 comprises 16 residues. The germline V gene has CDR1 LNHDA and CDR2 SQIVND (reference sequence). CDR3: CASSIDGWDTYNEQFF.

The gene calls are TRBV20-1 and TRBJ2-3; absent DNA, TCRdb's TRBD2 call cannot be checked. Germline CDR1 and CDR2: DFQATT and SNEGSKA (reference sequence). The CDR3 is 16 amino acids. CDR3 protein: CSARGLAGGTTDTQYF.